A single sample is the source of the 14 T cell receptor beta chains below, sequenced in a study of CD8 T cells in Susac syndrome. After extraction with the RNeasy kit, about 0.45 to 1 ug of the RNA was reverse transcribed using random hexamers. TCRdb re-derived calls from the immunoSEQ multiplex PCR reads in MiXCR, one entry per CDR3 protein. The table records 150,000 to 200,000 distinct CDR3 sequences, 90% to 95% of them present only once. Sequenced material: CD4+ T cells from PBMCs. The receptors were gathered from a human donor in good health.

J is TRBJ1-1 and V is TRBV7-9; TRBD1 aligns across 8 bases. The CDR3 contains 16 residues. CDR1 is SEHNR, CDR2 FQNEAQ, per germline (reference sequence). Trimming at V came to 5 bases and at J to 3 bases, leaving 11 bases not matched to a gene. The CDR3 nucleotides read TGTGCCAGCAGCCTACACCAGGGGGCTGGGGACACTGAAGCTTTCTTT. Amino acid sequence: CASSLHQGAGDTEAFF.

V and J are TRBV20-1 and TRBJ2-3; D is unclear. The V and J ends lost 2 bases and 5 bases respectively, with 2 bases between them. This CDR3 is built from 10 residues. Germline V gene lookup returns CDR1 DFQATT and CDR2 SNEGSKA (reference sequence). CDR3 in amino acids: CSARRDTQYF. CDR3 DNA sequence: TGCAGTGCTAGAAGAGATACGCAGTATTTT.

The V gene is TRBV27, the J gene TRBJ1-2; 9 bases align to TRBD1. This CDR3 contains 15 residues. The V gene end was trimmed by 6 bases and the J gene end by 2 bases; junction bases not matched to a gene: 7. Per germline, CDR1 MNHEY and CDR2 SMNVEV (reference sequence). The CDR3 DNA reads as TGTGCCAGCAGACATACAGGGGGCAGCAACTATGGCTACACCTTC. Encoded protein: CASRHTGGSNYGYTF.

CDR3 loop: CSVSGARPDEQFF. As DNA, the CDR3 is TGCAGCGTATCAGGGGCCCGGCCGGATGAGCAGTTCTTC. The chain recombines TRBV29-1 with TRBJ2-1, with a tentative D call TRBD1 (6 bases). The CDR3 has 13 residues. V lost 6 bases to trimming and J lost 8 bases, with 17 bases between them. Germline loops: CDR1 SQVTM, CDR2 ANQGSEA.

This rearrangement joins TRBV5-4 to TRBJ1-2; no reliable D call. The CDR3 is 14 amino acids. Trimming removed 1 base at V and 0 bases at J, with 7 bases between. CDR1 is SGHNT, CDR2 YYREEE, per germline (reference sequence). The CDR3 DNA reads TGTGCCAGCAGCTTGACAGTAGCTAACTATGGCTACACCTTC. Amino acid sequence: CASSLTVANYGYTF.

For this clonotype: One end of the junction varies from germline; a read error may be responsible. The chain links TRBV12-3 or TRBV12-4 to TRBJ2-5, with D tentatively TRBD1 or TRBD2 (5 bases each). CDR3 length: 13 residues. CDR3 residues: CASSLRGQGTQYF. The CDR3 DNA is TGTGCCAGCAGTTTACGGGGCCAAGGGACCCAGTACTTC.

CDR3 loop: CATRKGYSSLSQHF. For the CDR3, the DNA is TGTGCCACCAGGAAGGGATATAGTTCTTTGTCCCAGCATTTT. The V call is TRBV24-1, the J call TRBJ1-5, with D unclear. This CDR3 has 14 residues. In germline, CDR1 is KGHDR, CDR2 SFDVKD. V dropped 7 bases and J dropped 11 bases, with 20 bases sitting between them.

Here the CDR3 DNA reads TGTGCCAGCAGCCAAGAAGGGGGCAGGAATTCACCCCTCCACTTT. Translation gives CASSQEGGRNSPLHF. The chain is built from TRBV3-1 and TRBJ1-6; 7 bases fit TRBD1. The CDR3 has 15 residues. The germline gives CDR1 LGHDT, CDR2 YNNKEL (reference sequence). Germline trimming cut 0 bases from V and 7 bases from J; bases unmatched to any gene: 3. Variable domain in full (rest from reference TRBV3-1 and TRBJ1-6): DTAVSQTPKYLVTQMGNDKSIKCEQNLGHDTMYWYKQDSKKFLKIMFSYNNKELIINETVPNRFSPKSPDKAHLNLHINSLELGDSAVYFCASSQEGGRNSPLHFGNGTRLTVT.

The chain recombines TRBV12-3 or TRBV12-4 with TRBJ1-2; D is undetermined. The CDR3 is made up of 12 amino acids. Trimming pared 5 bases from V and 8 bases from J, leaving 12 bases between. CDR3 amino acids: CASSPDGPGYTF. The CDR3 DNA reads as TGTGCCAGCAGTCCGGACGGCCCCGGCTACACCTTC.

The rearrangement joins TRBV29-1 to TRBJ2-3; TRBD2 matches at 11 bases. In germline, CDR1 is SQVTM, CDR2 ANQGSEA. The V segment lost 4 bases and the J segment 4 bases; nucleotides outside the gene matches: 10. The CDR3 is 16 residues long. The CDR3 sequence is CSVVDGASGGSDTQYF. In DNA, the CDR3 is TGCAGCGTTGTAGACGGGGCTAGCGGGGGGTCAGATACGCAGTATTTT.

A few counts support this clonotype. The rearrangement joins TRBV19 to TRBJ1-1; D gene uncertain. V was shortened by 9 bases and J by 11 bases, with 16 bases between the two germline ends. The CDR3 is made up of 11 amino acids. Germline V gene sequence: CDR1 LNHDA, CDR2 SQIVND (reference sequence). DNA for the CDR3: TGTGCCAGCAGGCGGACGGTCGAGGCTTTCTTT. Protein product: CASRRTVEAFF.

The chain uses TRBV30 and TRBJ1-6, with D possibly TRBD1 on 5 matching bases. Trimming pared 1 base from V and 5 bases from J, leaving 9 bases between. Germline V gene data show CDR1 as GTSNPN and CDR2 as SVGIG (reference sequence). The CDR3 runs 14 residues. CDR3 DNA: TGTGCCTGGAGTGGGGACTGGAATAATTCACCCCTCCACTTT. It specifies CAWSGDWNNSPLHF.

As regards this clonotype: At one end the junction does not follow the germline gene, possibly because of a read error. The J gene is TRBJ1-1, the V gene TRBV9, with unresolved D. The V gene's germline CDR1 is SGDLS and CDR2 YYNGEE. This CDR3 is 15 amino acids long. DNA for the CDR3: TGTGCCAGCAGCGTAGATTACGGGTTGAACACTGAAGCTTCCTTT. Residues: CASSVDYGLNTEASF.

The CDR3: CASSGSGTGLHEQYF. CDR3 in DNA: TGTGCCAGCAGTGGTTCCGGGACAGGGCTCCACGAGCAGTACTTC. The chain couples TRBV2 to TRBJ2-7; 9 nucleotides line up with TRBD1. Germline CDR1 SNHLY, CDR2 FYNNEI. CDR3 length: 15 amino acids. V lost 4 bases and J lost 5; bases outside the gene matches: 9.